This T cell receptor (beta chain) was recorded in a study of blood T cells in healthy people across ages. Findings and limits, study-wide: With unsorted PBMCs, a conclusive comparison of naive versus antigen-experienced cells was not possible. TCR beta diversity per million T cells fell roughly linearly with age.

This clonotype turned up a few times. Its antigen is not known. Germline lookup yields CDR1 MGHDK and CDR2 SYGVNS. Trimming shortened V by 2 bases and J by 6 bases, and 11 bases separated the two germline ends. CDR3 length equals 13 residues. There were healthy Caucasian individuals from Russia, aged roughly 6 to 90, serving as donors. For the second PCR, which ran for about 6 to 11 cycles, a sample-barcoded 5' primer and a J-beta primer mix were used. Every molecule of cDNA carried a tag from a template-switch adaptor with 12 random nucleotides. In TCRdb, the 5' RACE reads were re-called with MiXCR into one record per CDR3 protein. The repertoire holds hundreds of thousands of distinct CDR3 sequences, with approximately 21% as singletons.

The specimen sequenced was blood. The TCR comes from a man aged 70-80 years in good health. J is TRBJ2-7 and V is TRBV25-1; D unresolved. The CDR3 nucleotides are TGTGCCAGCAGTGAAGCGGCTAGTCGCGAGCAGTACTTC. Translating it yields CASSEAASREQYF.